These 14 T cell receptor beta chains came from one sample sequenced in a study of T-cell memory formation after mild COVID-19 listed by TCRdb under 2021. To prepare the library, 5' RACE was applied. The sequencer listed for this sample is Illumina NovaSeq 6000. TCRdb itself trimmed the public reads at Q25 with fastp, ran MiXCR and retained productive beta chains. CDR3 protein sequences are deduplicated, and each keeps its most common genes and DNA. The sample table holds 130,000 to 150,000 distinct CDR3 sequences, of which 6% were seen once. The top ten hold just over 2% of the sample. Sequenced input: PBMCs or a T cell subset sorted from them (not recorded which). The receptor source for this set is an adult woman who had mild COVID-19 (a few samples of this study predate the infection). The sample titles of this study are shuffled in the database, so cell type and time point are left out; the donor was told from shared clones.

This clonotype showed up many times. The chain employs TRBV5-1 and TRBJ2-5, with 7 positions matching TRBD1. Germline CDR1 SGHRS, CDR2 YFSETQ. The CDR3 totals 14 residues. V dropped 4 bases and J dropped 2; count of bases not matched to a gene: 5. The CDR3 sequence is CASSPGQPQETQYF. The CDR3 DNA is TGCGCCAGCAGCCCGGGACAGCCGCAAGAGACCCAGTACTTC.

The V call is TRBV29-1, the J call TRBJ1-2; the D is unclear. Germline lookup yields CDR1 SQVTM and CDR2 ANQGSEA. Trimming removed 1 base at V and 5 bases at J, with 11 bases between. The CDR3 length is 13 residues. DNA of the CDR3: TGCAGCGTTGAAGGGTTAGGCGCTTATGGCTACACCTTC. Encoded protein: CSVEGLGAYGYTF.

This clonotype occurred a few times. CDR3 DNA: TGCAGCGTTGACAACAGGGATGGGGATACGCAGTATTTT. It encodes CSVDNRDGDTQYF. The rearrangement uses TRBV29-1 and TRBJ2-3, with D possibly matching TRBD1 (6 bases). CDR3 length: 13 amino acids. V was pared by 3 bases and J by 6 bases, with 13 bases between. Germline V CDR1 and CDR2: SQVTM, ANQGSEA.

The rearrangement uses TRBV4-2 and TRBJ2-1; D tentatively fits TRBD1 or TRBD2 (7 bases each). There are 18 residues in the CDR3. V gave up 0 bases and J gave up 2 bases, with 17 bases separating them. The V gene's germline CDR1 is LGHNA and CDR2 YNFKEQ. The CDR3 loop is CASSQDPRGGGTYNEQFF. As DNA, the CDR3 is TGTGCCAGCAGCCAAGATCCGAGGGGAGGGGGCACCTACAATGAGCAGTTCTTC.

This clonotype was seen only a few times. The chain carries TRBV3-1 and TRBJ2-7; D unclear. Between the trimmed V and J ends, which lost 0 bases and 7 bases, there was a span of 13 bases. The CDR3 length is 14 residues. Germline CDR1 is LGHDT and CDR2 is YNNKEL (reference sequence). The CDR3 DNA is TGTGCCAGCAGCCAAGATGGCGTGCCCTGGGAGCAGTACTTC. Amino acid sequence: CASSQDGVPWEQYF.

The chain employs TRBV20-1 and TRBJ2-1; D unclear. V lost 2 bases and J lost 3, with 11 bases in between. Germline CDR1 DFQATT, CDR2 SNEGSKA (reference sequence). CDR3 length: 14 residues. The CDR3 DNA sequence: TGCAGTGCTAGACGTATGCTGGGCTACAATGAGCAGTTCTTC. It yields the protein CSARRMLGYNEQFF.

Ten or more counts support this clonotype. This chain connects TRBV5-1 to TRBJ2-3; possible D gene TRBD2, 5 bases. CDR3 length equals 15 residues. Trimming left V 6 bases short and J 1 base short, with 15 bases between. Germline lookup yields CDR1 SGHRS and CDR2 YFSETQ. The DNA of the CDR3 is TGCGCCAGCACCGTTGGGTCAGCGGGCACAGATACGCAGTATTTT. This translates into CASTVGSAGTDTQYF.

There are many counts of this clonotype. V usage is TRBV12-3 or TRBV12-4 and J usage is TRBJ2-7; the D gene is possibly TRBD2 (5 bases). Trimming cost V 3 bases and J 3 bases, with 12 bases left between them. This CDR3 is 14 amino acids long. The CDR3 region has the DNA TGTGCCAGCAGTTTCAGTCAGCGGAGCTACGAGCAGTACTTC. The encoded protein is CASSFSQRSYEQYF.

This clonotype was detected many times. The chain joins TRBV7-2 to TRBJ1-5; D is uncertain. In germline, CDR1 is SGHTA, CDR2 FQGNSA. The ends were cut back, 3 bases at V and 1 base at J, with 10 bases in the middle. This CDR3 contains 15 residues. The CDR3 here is CASSFGDGSNQPQHF. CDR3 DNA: TGTGCCAGCAGCTTTGGGGATGGGAGCAATCAGCCCCAGCATTTT.

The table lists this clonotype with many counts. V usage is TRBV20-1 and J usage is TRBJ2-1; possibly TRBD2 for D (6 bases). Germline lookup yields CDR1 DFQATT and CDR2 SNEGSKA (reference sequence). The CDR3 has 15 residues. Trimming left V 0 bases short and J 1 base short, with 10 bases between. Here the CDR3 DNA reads TGCAGTGCTAGAGATCGGGAGCGATCCTACAATGAGCAGTTCTTC. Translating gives CSARDRERSYNEQFF.

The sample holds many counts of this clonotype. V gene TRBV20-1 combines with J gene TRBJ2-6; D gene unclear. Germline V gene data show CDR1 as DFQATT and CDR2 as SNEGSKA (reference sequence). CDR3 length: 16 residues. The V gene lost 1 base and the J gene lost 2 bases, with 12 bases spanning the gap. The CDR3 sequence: CSARGPTYTGANVLTF. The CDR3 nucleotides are TGCAGTGCTAGAGGGCCCACATACACTGGGGCCAACGTCCTGACTTTC.

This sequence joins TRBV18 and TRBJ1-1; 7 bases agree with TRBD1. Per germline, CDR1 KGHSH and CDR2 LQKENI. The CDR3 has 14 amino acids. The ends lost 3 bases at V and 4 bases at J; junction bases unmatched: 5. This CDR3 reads CASSPPAGGTEAFF. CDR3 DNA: TGTGCCAGCTCACCCCCGGCAGGGGGCACTGAAGCTTTCTTT.

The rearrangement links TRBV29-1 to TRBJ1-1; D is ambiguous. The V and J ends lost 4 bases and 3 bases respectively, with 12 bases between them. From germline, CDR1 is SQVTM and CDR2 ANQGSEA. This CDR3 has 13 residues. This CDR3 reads CSVVLIGDTEAFF. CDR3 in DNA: TGCAGCGTTGTTCTTATCGGAGACACTGAAGCTTTCTTT.

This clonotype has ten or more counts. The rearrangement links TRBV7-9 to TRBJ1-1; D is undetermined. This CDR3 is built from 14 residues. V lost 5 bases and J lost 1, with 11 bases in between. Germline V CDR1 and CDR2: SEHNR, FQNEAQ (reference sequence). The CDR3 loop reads CASSPVQENTEAFF. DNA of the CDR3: TGTGCCAGCAGCCCAGTACAAGAGAACACTGAAGCTTTCTTT.